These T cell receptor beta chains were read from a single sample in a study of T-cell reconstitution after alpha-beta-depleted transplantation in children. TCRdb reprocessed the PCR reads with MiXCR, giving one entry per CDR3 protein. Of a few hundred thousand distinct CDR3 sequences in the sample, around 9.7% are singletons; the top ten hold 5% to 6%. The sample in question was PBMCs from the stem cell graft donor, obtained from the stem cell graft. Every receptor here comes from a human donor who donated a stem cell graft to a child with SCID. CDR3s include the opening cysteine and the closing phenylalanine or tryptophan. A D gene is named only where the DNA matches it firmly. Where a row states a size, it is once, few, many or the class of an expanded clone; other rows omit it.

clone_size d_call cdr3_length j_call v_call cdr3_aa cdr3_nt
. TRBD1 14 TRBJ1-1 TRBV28 CASMDRARSTEAFF TGTGCCAGCATGGACAGGGCGAGGTCCACTGAAGCTTTCTTT
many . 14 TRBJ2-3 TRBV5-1 CASSPGDSTDTQYF TGCGCCAGCAGCCCAGGGGACAGCACAGATACGCAGTATTTT
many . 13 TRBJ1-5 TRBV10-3 CAIRATSNQPQHF TGTGCCATCAGGGCGACGTCGAATCAGCCCCAGCATTTT
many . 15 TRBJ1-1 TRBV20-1 CSAFLRGGGNTEAFF TGCAGTGCTTTCTTACGCGGGGGGGGTAACACTGAAGCTTTCTTT
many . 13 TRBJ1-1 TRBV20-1 CSATRTGNTEAFF TGCAGTGCTACCCGTACAGGGAACACTGAAGCTTTCTTT
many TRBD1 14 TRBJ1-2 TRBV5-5 CASSPRTGAYGYTF TGTGCCAGCAGCCCACGGACAGGGGCCTATGGCTACACCTTC
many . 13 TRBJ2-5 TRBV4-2 CASSQDGTKTQYF TGTGCCAGCAGCCAAGATGGAACGAAGACCCAGTACTTC
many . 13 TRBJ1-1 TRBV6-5 CASSYAENTEAFF TGTGCCAGCAGTTACGCAGAGAACACTGAAGCTTTCTTT
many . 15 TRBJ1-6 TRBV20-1 CSARVPPGALSPLHF TGCAGTGCTAGAGTCCCCCCGGGGGCCCTTTCACCCCTCCACTTT
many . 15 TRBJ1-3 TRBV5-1 CASSLEAGTGNTIYF TGCGCCAGCAGCTTGGAAGCAGGGACGGGAAACACCATATATTTT
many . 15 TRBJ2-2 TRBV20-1 CSARDLLQTAGELFF TGCAGTGCTAGAGATCTCCTACAGACGGCCGGGGAGCTGTTTTTT
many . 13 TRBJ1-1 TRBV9 CASSGQGISEAFF TGTGCCAGCAGCGGGCAGGGGATCTCTGAAGCTTTCTTT
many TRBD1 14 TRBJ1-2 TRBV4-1 CASSRTGGGIGYTF TGCGCCAGCAGCCGGACAGGAGGAGGCATCGGCTACACCTTC
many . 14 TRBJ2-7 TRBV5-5 CASSLVGPNYEQYF TGTGCCAGCAGCTTGGTGGGTCCCAACTACGAGCAGTACTTC
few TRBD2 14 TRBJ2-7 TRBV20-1 CSAVPGGPGYEQYF TGCAGTGCAGTCCCGGGGGGGCCGGGGTACGAGCAGTACTTC
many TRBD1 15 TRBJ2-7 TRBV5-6 CAIPKPGQLNYEQYF TGTGCCATTCCTAAACCGGGACAGCTAAACTACGAGCAGTACTTC
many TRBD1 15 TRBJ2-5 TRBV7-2 CASSPGTAYQETQYF TGTGCCAGCAGCCCCGGGACAGCGTACCAAGAGACCCAGTACTTC
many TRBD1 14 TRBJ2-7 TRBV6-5 CASRTQGAVYEQYF TGTGCCAGCAGGACCCAGGGGGCTGTCTACGAGCAGTACTTC
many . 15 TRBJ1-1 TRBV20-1 CSARDAQQGSTEAFF TGCAGTGCTAGAGACGCGCAACAGGGATCCACTGAAGCTTTCTTT
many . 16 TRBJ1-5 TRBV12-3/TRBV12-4 CASSLTEDSRNQPQHF TGTGCCAGCAGTTTAACAGAGGACAGTAGGAATCAGCCCCAGCATTTT
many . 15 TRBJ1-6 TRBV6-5 CASSYGGSKNSPLHF TGTGCCAGCAGTTACGGGGGAAGTAAAAATTCACCCCTCCACTTT
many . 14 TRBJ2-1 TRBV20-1 CSARGVGLDNEQFF TGCAGTGCTAGGGGAGTAGGGCTGGACAATGAGCAGTTCTTC
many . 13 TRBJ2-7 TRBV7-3 CASSPTGLYEQYF TGTGCCAGCAGCCCAACAGGACTCTACGAGCAGTACTTC
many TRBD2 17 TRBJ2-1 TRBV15 CATSRTPSGLAGNEQFF TGTGCCACCAGCAGAACACCCTCCGGACTAGCCGGGAATGAGCAGTTCTTC
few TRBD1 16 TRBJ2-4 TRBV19 CASSLEYSGGKNIQYF TGTGCCAGTTCTCTGGAATACTCAGGGGGCAAAAACATTCAGTACTTC
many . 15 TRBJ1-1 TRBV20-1 CSARAAEGLDTEAFF TGCAGTGCTAGGGCCGCTGAGGGGCTCGACACTGAAGCTTTCTTT
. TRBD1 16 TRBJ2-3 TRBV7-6 CASSSGQVLSADTQYF TGTGCCAGCAGCTCAGGACAGGTCCTTAGTGCAGATACGCAGTATTTT
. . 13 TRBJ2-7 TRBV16 CASSQSRQREQYF TGTGCCAGCAGCCAATCGAGACAGCGAGAGCAGTACTTC
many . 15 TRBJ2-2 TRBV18 CASSPRLTGTGELFF TGTGCCAGCTCACCGCGTCTAACGGGCACCGGGGAGCTGTTTTTT
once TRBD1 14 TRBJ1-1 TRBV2 CASSGQGYSTEAFF TGTGCCAGCAGTGGACAGGGTTATAGCACTGAAGCTTTCTTT
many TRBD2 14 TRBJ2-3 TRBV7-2 CASSRSGRADTQYF TGTGCCAGCAGCCGTAGTGGGAGGGCAGATACGCAGTATTTT
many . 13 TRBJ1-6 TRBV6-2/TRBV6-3 CASRWGVPAPLHF TGTGCCAGCAGGTGGGGGGTTCCCGCACCTCTCCACTTT
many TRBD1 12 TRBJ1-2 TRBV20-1 CSAEGQSYGYTF TGCAGTGCCGAGGGACAGTCCTATGGCTACACCTTC
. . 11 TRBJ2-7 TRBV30 CAWQTSYEQYF TGTGCCTGGCAGACCTCCTACGAGCAGTACTTC
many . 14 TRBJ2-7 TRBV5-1 CASSPPGHHLEQYF TGCGCCAGCAGCCCACCGGGACATCACCTCGAGCAGTACTTC
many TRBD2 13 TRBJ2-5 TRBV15 CATSNSGGETQYF TGTGCCACCAGTAATAGCGGGGGGGAGACCCAGTACTTC
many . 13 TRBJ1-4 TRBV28 CASQGRNNEKLFF TGTGCCAGTCAGGGCCGGAATAATGAAAAACTGTTTTTT
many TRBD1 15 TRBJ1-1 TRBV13 CASSFAGQGNTEAFF TGTGCCAGCAGCTTCGCCGGACAGGGCAACACTGAAGCTTTCTTT